This is a list of T cell receptor beta chains from one sample in a study of T-cell memory formation after mild COVID-19. TCRdb called the 5' RACE reads again in MiXCR, with one record for every CDR3 protein. Of around 450,000 distinct CDR3 sequences in the sample, around 18% were seen once. Sequenced sample: PBMCs or a T cell subset sorted from them (not recorded which). These TCRs come from an adult woman who had mild COVID-19 (a few samples of this study predate the infection). Cell type and time point are not known. CDR3s include the opening cysteine and the closing phenylalanine or tryptophan. A D gene is named only where the DNA matches it firmly. Where a row states a size, it is once, few, many or the class of an expanded clone; other rows omit it.

clone_size	v_call	d_call	j_call	cdr3_aa	cdr3_nt
.	TRBV30	TRBD2	TRBJ2-1	CAWAFLAGPAFEQFF	TGTGCCTGGGCATTCCTAGCGGGCCCCGCCTTCGAGCAGTTCTTC
few	TRBV7-3	TRBD1	TRBJ2-1	CASSLGQGAHNEQFF	TGTGCCAGCAGCTTGGGACAGGGGGCCCACAATGAGCAGTTCTTC
few	TRBV6-5	TRBD2	TRBJ2-3	CASSHTGLVGTDTQYF	TGTGCCAGCAGTCATACCGGACTAGTGGGCACAGATACGCAGTATTTT
many	TRBV7-6	TRBD2	TRBJ2-1	CASSLEIAGGFNNEQFF	TGTGCCAGCAGCTTAGAGATAGCGGGGGGGTTCAACAATGAGCAGTTCTTC
.	TRBV4-1	TRBD2	TRBJ2-1	CASSQSWRGGLLNEQFF	TGCGCCAGCAGCCAAAGTTGGCGGGGGGGGCTCCTCAATGAGCAGTTCTTC
few	TRBV9	.	TRBJ2-5	CASSASARGAQETQYF	TGTGCCAGCAGCGCCTCAGCACGAGGGGCCCAAGAGACCCAGTACTTC
few	TRBV29-1	.	TRBJ1-2	CSVPGGSYGYTF	TGCAGCGTTCCGGGTGGTTCATATGGCTACACCTTC
.	TRBV7-2	.	TRBJ2-4	CASSPPGKNIQYF	TGTGCCAGCAGCCCCCCCGGGAAGAACATTCAGTACTTC
.	TRBV24-1	.	TRBJ2-7	CATSDRGAGAIEQYF	TGTGCCACCAGTGATCGGGGGGCGGGGGCTATCGAGCAGTACTTC
.	TRBV3-1	.	TRBJ1-3	CASSQELLTSSGNTIYF	TGTGCCAGCAGCCAAGAGTTACTGACTAGCTCTGGAAACACCATATATTTT
few	TRBV6-6	.	TRBJ2-5	CASSYPSTGFEETQYF	TGTGCCAGCAGTTACCCCTCGACAGGTTTTGAAGAGACCCAGTACTTC
few	TRBV7-8	.	TRBJ2-3	CASSLPGGSTDTQYF	TGTGCCAGCAGCTTACCGGGGGGCAGCACAGATACGCAGTATTTT
.	TRBV30	.	TRBJ2-5	CAWSVLRETQYF	TGTGCCTGGAGTGTACTGAGGGAGACCCAGTACTTC
.	TRBV6-1	.	TRBJ1-2	CASIENRMNYGYTF	TGTGCCAGCATCGAGAACAGGATGAACTATGGCTACACCTTC
.	TRBV5-6	TRBD1	TRBJ1-2	CASSLGTGGTYGYTF	TGTGCCAGCAGCTTGGGGACAGGGGGCACCTATGGCTACACCTTC
.	TRBV5-1	TRBD2	TRBJ2-3	CASSWGTSGAADTQYF	TGCGCCAGCAGCTGGGGGACTAGCGGAGCGGCAGATACGCAGTATTTT
few	TRBV12-3/TRBV12-4	.	TRBJ2-3	CASSSGTPRTDTQYF	TGTGCCAGCAGTTCCGGGACCCCCCGCACAGATACGCAGTATTTT
few	TRBV28	.	TRBJ2-7	CASSRRQSYEQYF	TGTGCCAGCAGCCGAAGACAGTCCTACGAGCAGTACTTC
.	TRBV7-9	TRBD2	TRBJ2-3	CASSSSGLAADTQYF	TGTGCCAGCAGCTCTTCGGGACTAGCGGCAGATACGCAGTATTTT
.	TRBV20-1	.	TRBJ2-5	CSARRGHSKETQYF	TGCAGTGCTAGAAGGGGACATTCTAAAGAGACCCAGTACTTC
.	TRBV20-1	TRBD1	TRBJ1-2	CSARGDRGDHNYGYTF	TGCAGTGCTAGAGGGGACAGGGGGGACCATAACTATGGCTACACCTTC
.	TRBV2	TRBD2	TRBJ2-5	CASSTSGGAIETQYF	TGTGCCAGCAGCACTAGCGGGGGGGCCATTGAGACCCAGTACTTC
.	TRBV11-3	TRBD2	TRBJ2-7	CASSPRTSGSPWSYEQYF	TGTGCCAGCAGCCCCCGGACTAGCGGGAGCCCCTGGTCCTACGAGCAGTACTTC
many	TRBV7-2	.	TRBJ2-1	CASSFPRGAGLKGNEQFF	TGTGCCAGCAGCTTCCCTAGGGGGGCGGGCCTAAAGGGGAATGAGCAGTTCTTC
.	TRBV21-1	.	TRBJ1-6	CASSPRESNWTGGLNCSPLHF	TGTGCCAGCAGCCCTCGGGAGAGTAATTGGACAGGGGGATTAAATTGTTCACCCCTCCACTTT
.	TRBV7-6	TRBD2	TRBJ2-3	CASSRRTSPHTDTQYF	TGTGCCAGCAGCAGACGGACTAGTCCACACACAGATACGCAGTATTTT
once	TRBV24-1	.	TRBJ1-1	CATAGAQNTEAFF	TGTGCCACCGCCGGGGCCCAGAACACTGAAGCTTTCTTT
.	TRBV7-9	.	TRBJ1-2	CASSPLTVRDSLYGYTF	TGTGCCAGCAGCCCCCTGACCGTGAGGGATAGCCTCTATGGCTACACCTTC
.	TRBV6-1	.	TRBJ1-3	CASSERDTLRVSGNTIYF	TGTGCCAGCAGTGAAAGGGATACTTTAAGGGTCTCTGGAAACACCATATATTTT
.	TRBV12-3/TRBV12-4	TRBD1	TRBJ1-4	CASSFLTPGQGTNEKLFF	TGTGCCAGCAGTTTCCTTACGCCGGGACAGGGAACTAATGAAAAACTGTTTTTT
few	TRBV6-5	.	TRBJ1-4	CASTSWVLNEKLFF	TGTGCCAGCACCAGCTGGGTCCTTAATGAAAAACTGTTTTTT
few	TRBV2	.	TRBJ2-7	CASSREPVAQYF	TGTGCCAGCAGCCGGGAACCCGTCGCGCAGTACTTC
few	TRBV7-7	.	TRBJ2-7	CASSLAPDPAYEQYF	TGTGCTAGCAGCTTAGCGCCGGACCCGGCCTACGAGCAGTACTTC
few	TRBV20-1	.	TRBJ1-2	CSARRGRETGGYTF	TGCAGTGCTAGGCGGGGACGGGAGACGGGTGGCTACACCTTC
few	TRBV5-1	.	TRBJ2-3	CASSLAAITSTDTQYF	TGCGCCAGCAGCTTGGCGGCAATAACTAGCACAGATACGCAGTATTTT
few	TRBV19	.	TRBJ1-5	CASSPDRTNQPQHF	TGTGCCAGTAGTCCCGACAGGACGAATCAGCCCCAGCATTTT
few	TRBV4-2	TRBD2	TRBJ2-2	CASSQDPSGHTGELFF	TGTGCCAGCAGCCAAGACCCTAGCGGGCACACCGGGGAGCTGTTTTTT
few	TRBV6-2/TRBV6-3	.	TRBJ1-1	CASSPHPGARYDTEAFF	TGTGCCAGCAGCCCCCATCCGGGGGCACGATATGACACTGAAGCTTTCTTT
.	TRBV5-1	TRBD1	TRBJ2-5	CASSTLIDRASYQETQYF	TGCGCCAGCAGCACACTTATCGACAGGGCCTCCTATCAAGAGACCCAGTACTTC
few	TRBV7-3	TRBD1	TRBJ2-1	CASSRAGTGGNEQFF	TGTGCCAGCAGCCGAGCCGGGACAGGGGGGAATGAGCAGTTCTTC
.	TRBV7-9	TRBD1	TRBJ1-4	CASSPGWGTVEKLFF	TGTGCCAGCAGCCCGGGGTGGGGGACAGTCGAAAAACTGTTTTTT
many	TRBV12-3/TRBV12-4	.	TRBJ2-1	CASSFRNEQFF	TGTGCCAGCAGTTTTAGAAATGAGCAGTTCTTC
many	TRBV20-1	TRBD1	TRBJ2-4	CSASRDRLAKNIQYF	TGCAGTGCTAGCAGGGACAGACTAGCCAAAAACATTCAGTACTTC
few	TRBV20-1	.	TRBJ2-3	CSASVRKETDTQYF	TGCAGTGCTAGTGTAAGAAAAGAAACAGATACGCAGTATTTT
.	TRBV6-5	TRBD2	TRBJ2-4	CASRFDTTVGTSQKNIQYF	TGTGCCAGCAGATTCGACACCACGGTTGGGACTAGCCAGAAAAACATTCAGTACTTC
.	TRBV7-6	.	TRBJ2-1	CASSEGHNEQFF	TGTGCCAGCAGCGAGGGACACAATGAGCAGTTCTTC
many	TRBV20-1	TRBD1	TRBJ1-1	CSAYRGPGTEAFF	TGCAGTGCTTACAGGGGGCCGGGCACTGAAGCTTTCTTT
.	TRBV5-1	TRBD1	TRBJ2-1	CASSAPGRDQGVGEQFF	TGCGCCAGCAGCGCCCCGGGTCGGGACCAGGGGGTCGGTGAGCAGTTCTTC
few	TRBV29-1	TRBD2	TRBJ2-3	CSVDMGLSDTQYF	TGCAGCGTTGATATGGGACTATCAGATACGCAGTATTTT
.	TRBV15	TRBD2	TRBJ2-2	CATSSGTSGSAGELFF	TGTGCCACCAGCAGCGGGACTAGCGGGAGTGCGGGGGAGCTGTTTTTT
.	TRBV7-2	TRBD2	TRBJ2-7	CASSLGSGRAKEQYF	TGTGCCAGCAGCTTAGGATCCGGGAGGGCGAAAGAGCAGTACTTC
.	TRBV6-5	TRBD2	TRBJ2-1	CASSSHLSGSGTYNEQFF	TGTGCCAGCAGTTCCCATCTTTCCGGGAGCGGGACCTACAATGAGCAGTTCTTC
.	TRBV27	.	TRBJ2-2	CASSSYSGELFF	TGTGCCAGCAGTTCATATTCCGGGGAGCTGTTTTTT
once	TRBV4-1	TRBD1	TRBJ1-1	CASSQIRGVNTEAFF	TGCGCCAGCAGCCAAATCAGGGGGGTGAACACTGAAGCTTTCTTT